The rows below give T cell receptor beta chains drawn from one sample of a study of cytomegalovirus exposure and HLA in healthy donors. Sequenced by immunoSEQ multiplex PCR; TCRdb stores in-frame clones only, minus some. The sample gives some 210,000 clones, 70% to 80% of which show up once; 2.1% is in the top ten. Sequencing input: PBMCs. The receptors come from a woman in her twenties or thirties in good health and CMV-seropositive. Each CDR3 is given with its conserved first and last residue. Each record gives: J gene, D gene, clone size, V gene, CDR3 DNA, CDR3 protein. A D gene is named only where the DNA matches it firmly. For some rows the clone size is stated as once, few or many, or as a class when expanded; others skip it.

j_gene: TRBJ2-1; d_gene: TRBD2; abundance: -; v_gene: TRBV11-2; CDR3nt: TGTGCCAGCAGGCTTAGCGGGAGGGCCCACTACAATGAGCAGTTCTTC; CDR3aa: CASRLSGRAHYNEQFF
j_gene: TRBJ1-5; d_gene: -; abundance: -; v_gene: TRBV6-6; CDR3nt: TGTGCCAGCAGCACGACAGGACGAAATCAGCCCCAGCATTTT; CDR3aa: CASSTTGRNQPQHF
j_gene: TRBJ2-5; d_gene: TRBD2; abundance: many; v_gene: TRBV4-3; CDR3nt: TGCGCCAGCAGCCAAGGGTTAACTAGCGGGGGGGAAGAGACCCAGTACTTC; CDR3aa: CASSQGLTSGGEETQYF
j_gene: TRBJ2-3; d_gene: TRBD1; abundance: few; v_gene: TRBV5-4; CDR3nt: TGTGCCAGCAGCTTGGAACAGGGGGCATATGATACGCAGTATTTT; CDR3aa: CASSLEQGAYDTQYF
j_gene: TRBJ2-1; d_gene: TRBD1; abundance: -; v_gene: TRBV29-1; CDR3nt: TGCAGCGCCCCGGGACAGGGGGCGCGGAATGAGCAGTTCTTC; CDR3aa: CSAPGQGARNEQFF
j_gene: TRBJ2-1; d_gene: -; abundance: -; v_gene: TRBV11-1; CDR3nt: TGTGCCAGCAGCTTTAGACAGAGGACATACAATGAGCAGTTCTTC; CDR3aa: CASSFRQRTYNEQFF
j_gene: TRBJ1-4; d_gene: TRBD1; abundance: -; v_gene: TRBV29-1; CDR3nt: TGCAGCGTCACGGGACAGGGGAATGAAAAACTGTTTTTT; CDR3aa: CSVTGQGNEKLFF
j_gene: TRBJ2-7; d_gene: -; abundance: -; v_gene: TRBV15; CDR3nt: TGTGCCACCAGCAGCCTCGGACAGTACGAGCAGTACTTC; CDR3aa: CATSSLGQYEQYF
j_gene: TRBJ2-7; d_gene: -; abundance: -; v_gene: TRBV20-1; CDR3nt: TGCAGTGCTTCCGGGTCCTACGAGCAGTACTTC; CDR3aa: CSASGSYEQYF
j_gene: TRBJ2-3; d_gene: TRBD2; abundance: few; v_gene: TRBV5-1; CDR3nt: TGCGCCAGCAGCTCGAATGGGGCGGGAGGAACAGATACGCAGTATTTT; CDR3aa: CASSSNGAGGTDTQYF
j_gene: TRBJ1-5; d_gene: -; abundance: few; v_gene: TRBV4-1; CDR3nt: TGCGCCAGCAGCCAATTTCTAGGGGGAGGGGATCAGCCCCAGCATTTT; CDR3aa: CASSQFLGGGDQPQHF
j_gene: TRBJ2-3; d_gene: TRBD2; abundance: -; v_gene: TRBV13; CDR3nt: TGTGCCAGCAGCTCTAGGACTAGCGGGGGGCAAAGCACAGATACGCAGTATTTT; CDR3aa: CASSSRTSGGQSTDTQYF
j_gene: TRBJ2-7; d_gene: TRBD1; abundance: once; v_gene: TRBV7-7; CDR3nt: TGTGCTAGCAGCCCGAGACAGGGGGCTTACGAGCAGTACTTC; CDR3aa: CASSPRQGAYEQYF
j_gene: TRBJ1-6; d_gene: -; abundance: -; v_gene: TRBV5-1; CDR3nt: TGCGCCAGCAGCTTGGTTGGGAGGGGGGATTCACCCCTCCACTTT; CDR3aa: CASSLVGRGDSPLHF
j_gene: TRBJ1-1; d_gene: -; abundance: -; v_gene: TRBV5-1; CDR3nt: TGCGCCAGCAGGGGGCAGGCCACTTTGAACACTGAAGCTTTCTTT; CDR3aa: CASRGQATLNTEAFF
j_gene: TRBJ2-5; d_gene: TRBD1; abundance: once; v_gene: TRBV19; CDR3nt: TGTGCCAGTAGTCTATCAACAGGGGGCCTAGAGACCCAGTACTTC; CDR3aa: CASSLSTGGLETQYF
j_gene: TRBJ1-2; d_gene: TRBD1; abundance: -; v_gene: TRBV28; CDR3nt: TGTGCCAGCACCGCGGGACAGCCCTATGGCTACACCTTC; CDR3aa: CASTAGQPYGYTF
j_gene: TRBJ2-7; d_gene: TRBD1; abundance: -; v_gene: TRBV4-2; CDR3nt: TGTGCCGGCAGCCTGGCCGGGACAGGGAACTCCGAGCAGTACTTC; CDR3aa: CAGSLAGTGNSEQYF
j_gene: TRBJ1-6; d_gene: -; abundance: -; v_gene: TRBV4-1; CDR3nt: TGCGCCAGCAGCCAGGACAGCGAGTCACCCCTCCACTTT; CDR3aa: CASSQDSESPLHF
j_gene: TRBJ1-1; d_gene: -; abundance: -; v_gene: TRBV19; CDR3nt: TGTGCCAGTAGTATAGTTCCCGGGACTATTAACACTGAAGCTTTCTTT; CDR3aa: CASSIVPGTINTEAFF
j_gene: TRBJ1-5; d_gene: TRBD1; abundance: -; v_gene: TRBV27; CDR3nt: TGTGCCAGCAGCCCCCAGGGGGCGGACAATCAGCCCCAGCATTTT; CDR3aa: CASSPQGADNQPQHF
j_gene: TRBJ2-1; d_gene: TRBD2; abundance: few; v_gene: TRBV7-3; CDR3nt: TGTGCCAGCAGCTCCCAACCGGGACTAGCGGGAGAGGTTGAGCAGTTCTTC; CDR3aa: CASSSQPGLAGEVEQFF
j_gene: TRBJ1-4; d_gene: -; abundance: -; v_gene: TRBV30; CDR3nt: TGTGCCTGGAGCCAGTTGGAAAAACTGTTTTTT; CDR3aa: CAWSQLEKLFF
j_gene: TRBJ1-4; d_gene: -; abundance: -; v_gene: TRBV10-3; CDR3nt: TGTGCCATCAGTGAGTCGGGGGGGTCAACTAATGAAAAACTGTTTTTT; CDR3aa: CAISESGGSTNEKLFF
j_gene: TRBJ2-7; d_gene: TRBD1; abundance: -; v_gene: TRBV27; CDR3nt: TGTGCCAGCAGCAGGACAGGGTCCAGCGAGCAGTACTTC; CDR3aa: CASSRTGSSEQYF
j_gene: TRBJ1-2; d_gene: -; abundance: -; v_gene: TRBV20-1; CDR3nt: TGCAGTGCTAGTGCGGGCTACACCTTC; CDR3aa: CSASAGYTF
j_gene: TRBJ1-4; d_gene: -; abundance: few; v_gene: TRBV29-1; CDR3nt: TGCAGCGTTGAACTTAGAAGAACTAATGAAAAACTGTTTTTT; CDR3aa: CSVELRRTNEKLFF
j_gene: TRBJ1-1; d_gene: -; abundance: -; v_gene: TRBV11-2; CDR3nt: TGTGCCAGCAGCTTAGAGGTGGCCAGCACTGAAGCTTTCTTT; CDR3aa: CASSLEVASTEAFF
j_gene: TRBJ2-3; d_gene: -; abundance: once; v_gene: TRBV30; CDR3nt: TGTGCCTGGAGTCGTGAGGGTCCCTCAGATACGCAGTATTTT; CDR3aa: CAWSREGPSDTQYF
j_gene: TRBJ1-5; d_gene: -; abundance: -; v_gene: TRBV5-1; CDR3nt: TGCGCCAGCAGTTTGGGGGACACCGAGAATCAGCCCCAGCATTTT; CDR3aa: CASSLGDTENQPQHF
j_gene: TRBJ2-1; d_gene: TRBD2; abundance: -; v_gene: TRBV7-2; CDR3nt: TGTGCCAGCAGCAGGCGGCCAGCGGGAGTTCTCAATGAGCAGTTCTTC; CDR3aa: CASSRRPAGVLNEQFF
j_gene: TRBJ2-5; d_gene: -; abundance: once; v_gene: TRBV21-1; CDR3nt: TGTGCCAGCAGCAAAAAGTTCGGGGAGTGGTACTTC; CDR3aa: CASSKKFGEWYF
j_gene: TRBJ2-1; d_gene: TRBD1; abundance: few; v_gene: TRBV5-1; CDR3nt: TGCGCCAGCAGCCCCCGGGGGACAGGGGATAACCATGAGCAGTTCTTC; CDR3aa: CASSPRGTGDNHEQFF
j_gene: TRBJ2-1; d_gene: TRBD2; abundance: -; v_gene: TRBV6-5; CDR3nt: TGTGCCAGCAGACTGACTAGCGATTGGTACAATGAGCAGTTCTTC; CDR3aa: CASRLTSDWYNEQFF
j_gene: TRBJ2-7; d_gene: -; abundance: -; v_gene: TRBV28; CDR3nt: TGTGCCAGCAGTCCTGACTCTTACGAGCAGTACTTC; CDR3aa: CASSPDSYEQYF
j_gene: TRBJ1-1; d_gene: TRBD1; abundance: -; v_gene: TRBV7-2; CDR3nt: TGTGCCAGCAGCTTCGGACAGGGTCAAACTGAAGCTTTCTTT; CDR3aa: CASSFGQGQTEAFF
j_gene: TRBJ2-6; d_gene: -; abundance: -; v_gene: TRBV5-6; CDR3nt: TGTGCCACCCAATTGGGTCCCCAGGCGGCCAACGTCCTGACTTTC; CDR3aa: CATQLGPQAANVLTF
j_gene: TRBJ2-5; d_gene: -; abundance: -; v_gene: TRBV6-5; CDR3nt: TGTGCCAGCAGTTACCGGGGTGGGGAGACCCAGTACTTC; CDR3aa: CASSYRGGETQYF
j_gene: TRBJ1-3; d_gene: -; abundance: -; v_gene: TRBV7-2; CDR3nt: TGTGCCAGCAGCTTAGGAGGTACCACCTCTGGAAACACCATATATTTT; CDR3aa: CASSLGGTTSGNTIYF
j_gene: TRBJ2-7; d_gene: -; abundance: few; v_gene: TRBV7-9; CDR3nt: TGTGCCAGCAAGGGGGACTCCTACGAGCAGTACTTC; CDR3aa: CASKGDSYEQYF